Below, 25 T cell receptor beta chains from the same sample are listed, as sequenced in a study of T cell repertoires in cytomegalovirus infection. TCRdb recomputed calls from the reads with MiXCR, one row per CDR3 protein. The sample lists under 350,000 distinct CDR3 sequences; under 25% were seen once. Their target antigens are unknown. The sequences come from cultured PBMCs, collected from culture after CMV antigen stimulation. The source of these receptors is a human donor in good health (CMV status not recorded). Some clones in this sample may be carry-over from other donors' samples.

This clonotype showed up many times. The chain carries TRBV4-1 and TRBJ1-1, with D unresolved. Germline loops: CDR1 MGHRA, CDR2 YSYEKL. V dropped 4 bases and J dropped 7 bases, with 16 bases sitting between them. The CDR3 sequence is 14 residues long. The CDR3, as DNA: TGCGCCAGCAGCCGTATAGGGCCTAAGGGTGAAGCTTTCTTT. As protein: CASSRIGPKGEAFF.

This clonotype was recorded at least ten times. V usage is TRBV7-2 and J usage is TRBJ1-1; TRBD1 might be the D (5 bases). V lost 4 bases and J lost 3, with 15 bases in between. There are 15 residues in the CDR3. Germline V gene sequence: CDR1 SGHTA, CDR2 FQGNSA. CDR3 in DNA: TGTGCCAGCAGCTGGGACTCCGGGGGGGACACTGAAGCTTTCTTT. Translated, it gives CASSWDSGGDTEAFF.

This clonotype was found many times. The chain's CDR3 is CASSLGGRLRGDTQYF. As DNA, the CDR3 is TGTGCCAGCAGCTTAGGTGGTCGCCTGAGGGGAGATACGCAGTATTTT. This chain connects TRBV7-2 to TRBJ2-3; D is possibly TRBD1 or TRBD2 (5 bases each). V was trimmed by 1 base and J by 5 bases, leaving 16 bases between them. The CDR3 extends over 16 amino acids. Germline V gene sequence: CDR1 SGHTA, CDR2 FQGNSA.

CDR3 amino acids: CASSYVQGKGQPQHF. In nucleotides, the CDR3 is TGTGCCAGCAGTTACGTCCAGGGGAAGGGTCAGCCCCAGCATTTT. This rearrangement joins TRBV6-2 or TRBV6-3 to TRBJ1-5; perhaps TRBD1 as D (6 bases). V was clipped by 2 bases and J by 6 bases, with 14 bases between them. Germline V gives CDR1 MNHEY, CDR2 SVGEGT. The CDR3 is 15 residues long.

The chain combines TRBV6-2 or TRBV6-3 with TRBJ2-7, with 7 bases fitting TRBD2. V was clipped by 8 bases and J by 3 bases; unmatched bases: 13. This CDR3 comprises 15 residues. CDR1 MNHEY and CDR2 SVGEGT come from the germline V gene. In DNA form, the CDR3 reads TGTGCCAGCGTTGCCGGCGGGGCGGGGGACTACGAGCAGTACTTC. Encoded protein: CASVAGGAGDYEQYF.

V is TRBV7-9 and J is TRBJ2-7, with D perhaps assigned TRBD1 or TRBD2 (5 bases each). The CDR3 loop spans 15 amino acids. Germline V CDR1 and CDR2: SEHNR, FQNEAQ (reference sequence). Trimming took 4 bases from V and 2 from J, leaving 15 bases between them. CDR3 nucleotides: TGTGCCAGCAGCTGGGGGAGCGGTTGGACCTACGAGCAGTACTTC. Protein: CASSWGSGWTYEQYF.

The chain couples TRBV14 to TRBJ1-3; D is unresolved. The CDR3 loop spans 14 amino acids. Trimming left V 0 bases short and J 0 bases short, with 3 bases between. The germline CDR1 and CDR2 sequences are SGHDN and FVKESK. CDR3 residues: CASSQDLSGNTIYF. CDR3 DNA: TGTGCCAGCAGCCAAGACCTCTCTGGAAACACCATATATTTT.

The chain links TRBV6-5 to TRBJ2-4, with TRBD1 identical over 8 bases. Germline CDR1 reads MNHEY; CDR2 reads SVGAGI. Trimming at V came to 6 bases and at J to 7 bases, leaving 11 bases not matched to a gene. The CDR3 runs 15 residues. CDR3 region: CASRPPGTGGNIQYF. Written as DNA, the CDR3 is TGTGCCAGCAGGCCCCCGGGGACAGGCGGGAACATTCAGTACTTC.

The chain links TRBV6-1 to TRBJ2-2, with D possibly matching TRBD1 (6 bases). This CDR3 contains 15 residues. The germline V gene encodes CDR1 MNHNS and CDR2 SASEGT. V was trimmed by 6 bases and J by 4 bases, leaving 15 bases between them. In DNA form, the CDR3 reads TGTGCCAGCAGGTTAAAACAGGGTTTCACCGGGGAGCTGTTTTTT. It translates to CASRLKQGFTGELFF.

The rearrangement uses TRBV20-1 and TRBJ1-5; D unclear. Germline loops: CDR1 DFQATT, CDR2 SNEGSKA (reference sequence). V lost 5 bases, J lost 5 bases, and 10 bases lay in between. CDR3 size: 12 residues. The CDR3 reads CSAFGGDQPQHF. The CDR3 bases are TGCAGTGCTTTCGGAGGCGATCAGCCCCAGCATTTT.

This clonotype has just a few counts. V is TRBV20-1 and J is TRBJ2-3, with 9 bases identical to TRBD2. The V gene's germline CDR1 is DFQATT and CDR2 SNEGSKA (reference sequence). This CDR3 contains 15 residues. V was clipped by 3 bases and J by 1 base; unmatched bases: 5. This CDR3 is CSASLAGSGTDTQYF. The CDR3 region has the DNA TGCAGTGCTAGTCTAGCGGGGAGTGGCACAGATACGCAGTATTTT.

The sample holds many counts of this clonotype. This CDR3 is CASSLAGFEPQHF. The CDR3 DNA reads TGTGCCAGCAGCTTAGCCGGGTTCGAGCCCCAGCATTTT. The V call is TRBV7-2, the J call TRBJ1-5, with D unresolved. Germline values: CDR1 SGHTA, CDR2 FQGNSA. CDR3 length equals 13 residues. Trimming stripped 0 bases from V and 8 bases from J, with 8 bases between.

This clonotype was seen more than once but under ten times. This chain joins TRBV29-1 and TRBJ1-2; D not certain. Between the trimmed V and J ends, which lost 1 base and 7 bases, there was a span of 25 bases. The CDR3 sequence is 17 residues long. Germline V gives CDR1 SQVTM, CDR2 ANQGSEA. The CDR3 spells CSVEGGSFGRTASGYTF. The CDR3, as DNA: TGCAGCGTTGAAGGAGGGTCATTCGGTAGAACGGCATCTGGCTACACCTTC.

Only a few counts were recorded for this clonotype. The chain links TRBV6-5 to TRBJ2-3; D is possibly TRBD2 (6 bases). The V end was cut by 5 bases, the J end by 0 bases, with 15 bases between. Germline V gene sequence: CDR1 MNHEY, CDR2 SVGAGI. The CDR3 has 16 residues. CDR3: CASSRGLGTSTDTQYF. The CDR3 nucleotides are TGTGCCAGCAGTAGGGGACTTGGAACTAGCACAGATACGCAGTATTTT.

The V gene is TRBV29-1, the J gene TRBJ1-5; D uncertain. The CDR3 length is 12 residues. Trimming shortened V by 4 bases and J by 5 bases, and 9 bases separated the two germline ends. Germline V gene sequence: CDR1 SQVTM, CDR2 ANQGSEA. The CDR3 is CSVVVGDQPQHF. As DNA, the CDR3 is TGCAGCGTTGTAGTCGGAGATCAGCCCCAGCATTTT.

This chain uses TRBV28 with TRBJ2-7, with D tentatively TRBD1 or TRBD2 (6 bases each). Trimming took off 3 bases at V and 4 bases at J, with 13 bases between the two ends. CDR1 and CDR2 (germline): MDHEN, SYDVKM. The CDR3 spans 14 residues. CDR3 DNA sequence: TGTGCCAGCAGTTTTTGGGGGGCAGGGTACGAGCAGTACTTC. Amino acid sequence: CASSFWGAGYEQYF. Using reference TRBV28 and TRBJ2-7 for the parts outside the CDR3, the full variable domain is DVKVTQSSRYLVKRTGEKVFLECVQDMDHENMFWYRQDPGLGLRLIYFSYDVKMKEKGDIPEGYSVSREKKERFSLILESASTNQTSMYLCASSFWGAGYEQYFGPGTRLTVT.

The chain carries TRBV12-3 or TRBV12-4 and TRBJ2-1; 10 bases are a match to TRBD2. This CDR3 comprises 15 residues. V shed 7 bases, J shed 10 bases, and the junction held 13 bases outside the gene matches. CDR3 loop: CASKPGLALVVEQFF. The CDR3 bases are TGTGCCAGCAAACCGGGACTAGCGCTAGTCGTGGAGCAGTTCTTC.

This clonotype occurred many times. This chain joins TRBV7-6 and TRBJ1-2; 10 bases are a match to TRBD1. The V and J ends lost 5 bases and 4 bases, in that order; junction bases with no gene match: 13. Germline assignment: CDR1 SGHVS and CDR2 FNYEAQ. The CDR3 loop spans 17 amino acids. CDR3 nucleotide sequence: TGTGCCAGCAGCGGGGTGGGGACAGGGGACCGGATCTATGGCTACACCTTC. Translating it yields CASSGVGTGDRIYGYTF.

V gene TRBV12-3 or TRBV12-4 combines with J gene TRBJ2-7, with D possibly being TRBD1 (6 bases). This CDR3 comprises 14 residues. Trimming removed 3 bases at V and 1 base at J, with 10 bases between. CDR3 region: CASSLGAQSYEQYF. The CDR3 region has the DNA TGTGCCAGCAGTTTGGGGGCTCAATCCTACGAGCAGTACTTC.

The chain couples TRBV19 to TRBJ2-1; D remains ambiguous. V was cut by 0 bases and J by 3 bases, with 6 bases left in between. This CDR3 comprises 14 residues. Germline CDR1 is LNHDA and CDR2 is SQIVND (reference sequence). CDR3 protein: CASSIEGNYNEQFF. The DNA of the CDR3 is TGTGCCAGTAGTATAGAAGGCAACTACAATGAGCAGTTCTTC. The variable domain in full, with the rest retrieved from reference TRBV19 and TRBJ2-1, is DGGITQSPKYLFRKEGQNVTLSCEQNLNHDAMYWYRQDPGQGLRLIYYSQIVNDFQKGDIAEGYSVSREKKESFPLTVTSAQKNPTAFYLCASSIEGNYNEQFFGPGTRLTVL.

The chain's CDR3 is CASSLLLVRAGVGNEQFF. Here the CDR3 DNA reads TGTGCCAGCAGTTTACTTCTTGTAAGGGCGGGAGTTGGGAATGAGCAGTTCTTC. J is TRBJ2-1 and V is TRBV27, with 7 bases identical to TRBD2. V lost 2 bases, J lost 7 bases, and 17 bases stayed unmatched. The CDR3 is 18 amino acids. The germline V gene encodes CDR1 MNHEY and CDR2 SMNVEV (reference sequence).

The chain combines TRBV7-2 with TRBJ2-5; no reliable D call. The V end lost 3 bases, the J end lost 1 base, and 3 bases lay between the germline ends. CDR3 length: 12 amino acids. Germline-derived CDR1 and CDR2 are SGHTA and FQGNSA. CDR3 sequence: CASSFFQETQYF. In nucleotides, the CDR3 is TGTGCCAGCAGCTTCTTCCAAGAGACCCAGTACTTC.

This clonotype turned up a few times. The chain recombines TRBV12-3 or TRBV12-4 with TRBJ2-1, with 12 positions matching TRBD2. V lost 4 bases, J lost 12 bases, and 7 bases stayed unmatched. This CDR3 spans 14 amino acids. CDR3: CASSSRLAGGGQFF. The CDR3 DNA reads TGTGCCAGCAGTTCTCGCCTAGCGGGAGGGGGGCAGTTCTTC.

J is TRBJ1-1 and V is TRBV4-3, with D unresolved. Germline V CDR1 and CDR2: LGHNA, YSLEER. V lost 4 bases to trimming and J lost 2 bases, with 8 bases between them. The CDR3 totals 13 residues. CDR3 loop: CASSRAPNTEAFF. In DNA form, the CDR3 reads TGCGCCAGCAGCCGGGCCCCAAACACTGAAGCTTTCTTT.

J is TRBJ2-1 and V is TRBV7-2; D may be TRBD2 (5 bases). The CDR3 consists of 15 residues. Per the germline V gene, CDR1 is SGHTA and CDR2 is FQGNSA. V dropped 2 bases and J dropped 5 bases, with 13 bases sitting between them. The CDR3 loop is CASSLRERLNNEQFF. DNA for the CDR3: TGTGCCAGCAGCTTACGAGAGCGGCTGAACAATGAGCAGTTCTTC.